This TCR beta chain was documented in a study of T cell responses to AZD1222 COVID-19 vaccine. Study-wide points: Mostly white British, mostly female donors; authors suggested clonal diversity may be underestimated. Spike-specific TCR repertoires showed rising breadth and depth after two AZD1222 doses. Among vaccine-associated CD4 TCRs, coverage spanned spike, with dominance at 160-218 and 743-854.

With respect to this clone: Its antigen is as yet unknown.

The CDR3 totals 16 residues. The germline CDR1 and CDR2 sequences are SGHNT and YENEEA. V was clipped by 5 bases and J by 7 bases; unmatched bases: 12. Profiled with immunoSEQ multiplex PCR; TCRdb holds only in-frame clones, not every one. The data show tens of thousands of clones, roughly nine tenths seen once. The sequencing used peripheral blood, collected on day 0 of AZD1222 vaccination. The clonotype was recovered from an adult in good health. This sequence joins TRBV11-3 and TRBJ2-1; 9 positions match TRBD1. In DNA form, the CDR3 reads TGTGCCAGCAGCGCGCCCCGGGACAGGGCTCGGAATGAGCAGTTCTTC. Protein product: CASSAPRDRARNEQFF. Together with reference TRBV11-3 and TRBJ2-1, the CDR3 gives the full variable domain: EAGVVQSPRYKIIEKKQPVAFWCNPISGHNTLYWYLQNLGQGPELLIRYENEEAVDDSQLPKDRFSAERLKGVDSTLKIQPAELGDSAVYLCASSAPRDRARNEQFFGPGTRLTVL.